The rows below give T cell receptor beta chains drawn from one sample of a study of CD8 T cells in Susac syndrome. TCRdb reprocessed the immunoSEQ multiplex PCR reads via MiXCR and lists one record per CDR3 protein. This sample carries roughly 180,000 distinct CDR3 sequences, about 94% of them seen once, and the ten largest clones take around 0.11%. The sample was CD4+ T cells from PBMCs. The receptor set was obtained from a human donor in good health. The conserved cysteine and the conserved F or W are not part of the CDR3 here. Clone sizes are given selectively: once, few, many, or a class where the clone is expanded.

>TRBJ1-1|TRBV20-1|-
SASRVEAF
>TRBJ1-4|TRBV21-1|once
ASSDRTQN
>TRBJ2-7|TRBV27|-
ASSGLAGGPGGYEQY
>TRBJ1-2|TRBV28|-
ASIGAPSGYGYT
>TRBJ2-3|TRBV7-2|-
ASSLEALAGRTDTQY
>TRBJ1-5|TRBV6-6|-
ASSRANRDQPQH
>TRBJ2-1|TRBV30|-
AWSSGLGDKNEQF
>TRBJ2-7|TRBV7-2|once
ASSYSGGHPSQY
>TRBJ1-2|TRBV29-1|-
SVEGQGNGYT
>TRBJ1-2|TRBV12-5|-
ASGPGQGNYGYT
>TRBJ2-3|TRBV7-9|-
ASRPDYSGLSTDTQY
>TRBJ2-1|TRBV13|-
ASSLGASPLGNEQF
>TRBJ2-7|TRBV20-1|-
SARDEEGLLWGEQY
>TRBJ2-5|TRBV20-1|-
SALGLAETQY
>TRBJ2-7|TRBV28|-
ASNVPGVHEQY
>TRBJ2-5|TRBV25-1|-
ASTWLGTQY
>TRBJ1-2|TRBV9|-
ASSVDRPGRYGYT
>TRBJ2-7|TRBV20-1|-
SARFRLVREQY
>TRBJ2-1|TRBV4-3|-
ASRGTGRNEQF
>TRBJ2-7|TRBV30|-
AWDRDSGQGHEQY
>TRBJ2-2|TRBV3-1|-
ASSQANARGELF
>TRBJ2-7|TRBV7-6|-
ASSLERSYEQY
>TRBJ1-1|TRBV20-1|-
SARASDTEAF
>TRBJ2-1|TRBV29-1|-
SVEKRGVYNEQF
>TRBJ1-6|TRBV20-1|-
SARDGRGSNSPLH
>TRBJ1-3|TRBV3-1|-
ASSRTGSAGNTIY
>TRBJ2-1|TRBV29-1|-
SVDTSGRKDEQF
>TRBJ2-7|TRBV29-1|-
SVGGDLYEQY
>TRBJ2-7|TRBV29-1|-
SVGDSVRSYEQY
>TRBJ1-1|TRBV30|-
AWSMTVNTEAF
>TRBJ1-5|TRBV20-1|-
SARDDGQRHNQPQH
>TRBJ2-4|TRBV20-1|-
SARDGSPGTGGVQNIQY
>TRBJ1-4|TRBV25-1|-
ASEAGGRLF
>TRBJ2-3|TRBV28|-
ASSEPGTGNGDTQY
>TRBJ2-7|TRBV28|-
ASTKPRLSSYEQY
>TRBJ2-5|TRBV12-3/TRBV12-4|-
ASSSDLSGRNQETQY
>TRBJ2-3|TRBV29-1|-
SVAPGTDTQY
>TRBJ2-7|TRBV9|-
ASSVGPVGGTETYEQY
>TRBJ2-7|TRBV20-1|-
SADRGRAYPYEQY
>TRBJ2-1|TRBV18|-
ASSPPSRPDEQF
>TRBJ2-1|TRBV14|-
ASSRYSASYNEQF
>TRBJ2-3|TRBV20-1|-
SATTGTSGTDTQY
>TRBJ1-2|TRBV5-1|-
ASSRGQGADGYT